This is a list of T cell receptor beta chains from one sample in a study of cytomegalovirus exposure and HLA in healthy donors. Data came from immunoSEQ multiplex PCR; TCRdb stores just in-frame clones and leaves some out. The sample yields about 55,000 clones, of which the top ten take up approximately 10%. Sequences were obtained from PBMCs. These receptors originate from a man between 50 and 59 years old in good health and CMV-seropositive. CDR3s include the opening cysteine and the closing phenylalanine or tryptophan. D genes are given only for firm matches.

>TRBJ2-7|TRBV7-3|TRBD2
CASSLTVRTSASYEQYF
TGTGCCAGCAGCTTAACGGTAAGGACTAGCGCCTCCTACGAGCAGTACTTC
>TRBJ2-1|TRBV4-3|TRBD2
CASSRGTSMGEQFF
TGCGCCAGCAGCCGAGGGACTAGTATGGGTGAGCAGTTCTTC
>TRBJ2-2|TRBV18|-
CASSPPRGRPNTGELFF
TGTGCCAGCTCACCACCTAGGGGCAGGCCAAACACCGGGGAGCTGTTTTTT
>TRBJ2-2|TRBV27|-
CASSPRGIGGGELFF
TGTGCCAGCAGTCCCCGGGGGATCGGGGGCGGGGAGCTGTTTTTT
>TRBJ2-1|TRBV6-1|TRBD2
CASNGGSSYNEQFF
TGTGCCAGCAACGGCGGGAGTTCCTACAATGAGCAGTTCTTC
>TRBJ1-1|TRBV4-1|-
CASSQVGQNEAFF
TGCGCCAGCAGCCAAGTTGGGCAGAATGAAGCTTTCTTT
>TRBJ2-4|TRBV6-1|TRBD2
CASRGLAGEKNIQYF
TGTGCCAGCAGGGGACTAGCGGGCGAAAAAAACATTCAGTACTTC
>TRBJ2-3|TRBV29-1|TRBD2
CSVGARTSGVLDTQYF
TGCAGCGTTGGAGCCCGGACTAGCGGAGTGCTGGATACGCAGTATTTT
>TRBJ2-2|TRBV6-1|-
CASGAGVTGELFF
TGTGCCAGTGGGGCAGGGGTCACCGGGGAGCTGTTTTTT
>TRBJ2-7|TRBV25-1|-
CASSVGGGEQYF
TGTGCCAGCAGTGTCGGAGGTGGCGAGCAGTACTTC
>TRBJ1-1|TRBV27|-
CASSAGNTEAFF
TGTGCCAGTAGTGCGGGGAACACTGAAGCTTTCTTT
>TRBJ1-5|TRBV4-1|-
CASSQESGQINQPQHF
TGCGCCAGCAGCCAAGAATCCGGACAGATTAATCAGCCCCAGCATTTT
>TRBJ1-5|TRBV4-3|-
CASSQDWGRDQPQHF
TGCGCCAGCAGCCAAGATTGGGGCAGAGATCAGCCCCAGCATTTT
>TRBJ1-2|TRBV7-6|-
CASSTFRGEEGYGYTF
TGTGCCAGCAGTACATTCCGAGGGGAGGAGGGCTATGGCTACACCTTC
>TRBJ2-1|TRBV6-5|TRBD1
CASSYSRDRAHEQFF
TGTGCCAGCAGTTACTCGAGAGACAGGGCCCATGAGCAGTTCTTC
>TRBJ2-7|TRBV7-8|TRBD2
CASSSGRGLAGGYEQYF
TGTGCCAGCAGCTCGGGACGGGGACTAGCGGGAGGTTACGAGCAGTACTTC
>TRBJ2-2|TRBV6-1|TRBD1
CASSEGTGEHRGAVF
TGTGCCAGCAGTGAGGGGACAGGGGAACACCGGGGAGCTGTTTTT
>TRBJ1-6|TRBV30|-
CAWTGESSYNSPLHF
TGTGCCTGGACGGGGGAGAGCTCCTATAATTCACCCCTCCACTTT
>TRBJ1-2|TRBV5-1|TRBD1
CASSRRTGFDYGYTF
TGCGCCAGCAGCCGCCGGACAGGGTTTGACTATGGCTACACCTTC
>TRBJ1-6|TRBV6-6|-
CASSYSKGNYNSPLHF
TGTGCCAGCAGTTACTCGAAGGGGAACTATAATTCACCCCTCCACTTT
>TRBJ1-2|TRBV5-1|-
CASSLDRVGYGYTF
TGCGCCAGCAGCTTGGACAGGGTCGGCTATGGCTACACCTTC
>TRBJ2-7|TRBV28|-
CASSLQGTPRYEQYF
TGTGCCAGCAGTTTACAGGGGACCCCAAGGTACGAGCAGTACTTC
>TRBJ2-1|TRBV7-9|-
CASALREGGQFF
TGTGCCAGCGCCCTTCGCGAGGGTGGGCAGTTCTTC
>TRBJ2-1|TRBV25-1|TRBD2
CASSELGLAGDNEQFF
TGTGCCAGCAGTGAATTGGGACTAGCGGGCGACAATGAGCAGTTCTTC
>TRBJ2-1|TRBV28|TRBD2
CASRTSGIYEQFF
TGTGCCAGCAGGACTAGCGGGATATATGAGCAGTTCTTC
>TRBJ1-3|TRBV4-2|TRBD1
CASSQEPGGGGNTIYF
TGTGCCAGCAGCCAAGAGCCAGGGGGAGGTGGAAACACCATATATTTT
>TRBJ2-1|TRBV7-2|-
CASSLGPGPYNEQFF
TGTGCCAGCAGCTTAGGGCCAGGGCCGTACAATGAGCAGTTCTTC
>TRBJ2-3|TRBV27|TRBD2
CASSIRTSGGTDTQYF
TGTGCCAGCAGTATACGGACTAGCGGGGGCACAGATACGCAGTATTTT
>TRBJ2-7|TRBV18|-
CASSPSYLAYEQYF
TGTGCCAGCTCACCGTCCTACCTCGCCTACGAGCAGTACTTC
>TRBJ1-1|TRBV7-9|TRBD1
CASSPRDRGAEAFF
TGTGCCAGCAGCCCACGCGACAGGGGGGCTGAAGCTTTCTTT
>TRBJ1-1|TRBV5-1|-
CASSLEGRVSTEAFF
TGCGCCAGCAGCTTGGAAGGCAGGGTGAGCACTGAAGCTTTCTTT
>TRBJ1-3|TRBV6-5|TRBD1
CASRSTGGAGNTIYF
TGTGCCAGCAGATCTACAGGGGGAGCTGGAAACACCATATATTTT
>TRBJ2-7|TRBV6-6|-
CASRLELYEQYF
TGTGCCAGCCGCCTCGAACTGTACGAGCAGTACTTC
>TRBJ1-1|TRBV5-1|-
CASSASGTGDEAFF
TGCGCCAGCAGCGCCTCCGGGACGGGGGATGAAGCTTTCTTT
>TRBJ1-2|TRBV6-5|TRBD1
CASSYRLGQAGYGYTF
TGTGCCAGCAGTTACCGCCTTGGACAGGCGGGCTATGGCTACACCTTC
>TRBJ2-7|TRBV7-2|TRBD2
CASSRTSGFYEQYF
TGTGCCAGCAGCCGGACTAGCGGGTTCTACGAGCAGTACTTC
>TRBJ1-1|TRBV18|-
CASSTGNTEAFF
TGTGCCAGCTCAACAGGGAACACTGAAGCTTTCTTT
>TRBJ2-7|TRBV4-3|TRBD2
CASSQEPGTSDYEQYF
TGCGCCAGCAGCCAAGAACCCGGGACTAGCGACTACGAGCAGTACTTC
>TRBJ2-6|TRBV9|TRBD1
CASSAPGQGALGANVLTF
TGTGCCAGCAGCGCCCCGGGGCAGGGGGCGCTCGGGGCCAACGTCCTGACTTTC
>TRBJ2-7|TRBV27|TRBD2
CASSQSGKDEQYF
TGTGCCAGCAGTCAAAGCGGGAAGGATGAGCAGTACTTC
>TRBJ2-4|TRBV5-4|TRBD2
CASSAFGASGRARDIQYF
TGTGCCAGCAGCGCATTCGGGGCTAGCGGGAGGGCCCGGGACATTCAGTACTTC
>TRBJ2-7|TRBV11-1|TRBD1
CASSARDRGLYEQYF
TGTGCCAGCAGCGCCCGGGACAGGGGGCTGTACGAGCAGTACTTC
>TRBJ1-4|TRBV4-3|TRBD1
CASSQGLTGRNEKLFF
TGCGCCAGCAGCCAAGGCCTGACAGGGCGTAATGAAAAACTGTTTTTT
>TRBJ2-7|TRBV29-1|TRBD1
CSVIRDRAQYF
TGCAGCGTTATCCGGGACAGGGCCCAGTACTTC
>TRBJ2-5|TRBV4-1|TRBD1
CASSRLTGDGETQYF
TGCGCCAGCAGCCGCCTGACAGGGGACGGGGAGACCCAGTACTTC
>TRBJ2-7|TRBV2|-
CASSGLTRYEQYF
TGTGCCAGCAGTGGACTCACCCGCTACGAGCAGTACTTC
>TRBJ1-2|TRBV5-4|-
CASSLKGDTYGYTF
TGTGCCAGCAGCTTGAAAGGGGACACCTATGGCTACACCTTC
>TRBJ2-7|TRBV4-3|TRBD2
CASSQEGGLAMSYEQYF
TGCGCCAGCAGCCAAGAAGGGGGACTAGCGATGTCCTACGAGCAGTACTTC
>TRBJ1-5|TRBV28|TRBD1
CASSLFGQGANQPQHF
TGTGCCAGCAGTTTATTCGGGCAGGGGGCCAATCAGCCCCAGCATTTT
>TRBJ2-5|TRBV4-2|-
CASSQELEETQYF
TGTGCCAGCAGCCAAGAGTTAGAAGAGACCCAGTACTTC
>TRBJ2-7|TRBV19|TRBD1
CASRGTGAFAYEQYF
TGTGCCAGTAGGGGGACAGGGGCCTTCGCCTACGAGCAGTACTTC
>TRBJ2-5|TRBV30|TRBD1
CAWSSGTGVLETQYF
TGTGCCTGGAGCTCCGGGACAGGGGTTCTAGAGACCCAGTACTTC
>TRBJ2-7|TRBV10-3|TRBD2
CAISVTSAVYEQYF
TGTGCCATCAGCGTTACTAGCGCTGTCTACGAGCAGTACTTC
>TRBJ2-1|TRBV19|TRBD1
CASSIDRGFGRFF
TGTGCCAGTAGTATAGACAGGGGGTTTGGTCGGTTCTTC
>TRBJ2-3|TRBV11-3|TRBD2
CASSSGEGGDTQYF
TGTGCCAGCAGCTCCGGGGAGGGCGGAGATACGCAGTATTTT
>TRBJ2-5|TRBV7-2|-
CASTPGGNQETQYF
TGTGCCAGCACTCCCGGAGGAAACCAAGAGACCCAGTACTTC
>TRBJ1-2|TRBV19|-
CASSIAGSNYGYTF
TGTGCCAGTAGTATTGCGGGGTCTAACTATGGCTACACCTTC
>TRBJ2-5|TRBV10-3|TRBD2
CAISATSEETQYF
TGTGCCATCAGCGCCACTAGCGAAGAGACCCAGTACTTC
>TRBJ1-1|TRBV5-4|TRBD1
CASSQDRGDTEAFF
TGTGCCAGCAGCCAAGACAGGGGAGACACTGAAGCTTTCTTT